Each of the 3 T cell receptor beta chains below was sequenced from the same sample in a study of liver allograft versus peripheral blood T cells. Study context: Graft-liver T cell receptor repertoires were compared against recipient peripheral blood repertoires.

TCRdb reprocessed the reads with MiXCR, giving one entry per CDR3 protein. The table lists under 15,000 distinct CDR3 sequences, approximately 19% of them singletons. These receptors came from a human patient who had a liver transplant. Some T cells may be supplied by the graft donor.

This clonotype was detected a few times. The rearrangement joins TRBV5-4 to TRBJ1-1, with D possibly matching TRBD1 (5 bases). This CDR3 has 16 amino acids. CDR1 and CDR2 from the germline V gene are SGHNT and YYREEE (reference sequence). V lost 1 base, J lost 1 base, and 14 bases lay in between. CDR3 nucleotides: TGTGCCAGCAGCTTGAGTACAGTTAGGGGGAACACTGAAGCTTTCTTT. It specifies CASSLSTVRGNTEAFF.

This clonotype has a handful of counts. The V gene is TRBV20-1, the J gene TRBJ1-2, with 10 bases matching TRBD1. Germline V gene lookup returns CDR1 DFQATT and CDR2 SNEGSKA (reference sequence). The CDR3 extends over 14 amino acids. V lost 5 bases, J lost 5 bases, and 8 bases stayed unmatched. CDR3 nucleotides: TGCAGTGCTGCACCGGGACAGGGGAAGTATGGCTACACCTTC. This codes for CSAAPGQGKYGYTF.

In its sample, this clonotype was seen a few times. The genes are TRBV15 and TRBJ1-6; no firm D call. The germline V gene has CDR1 LNHNV and CDR2 YYDKDF (reference sequence). This CDR3 spans 14 amino acids. V gave up 0 bases and J gave up 7 bases, with 7 bases separating them. The CDR3 is CATSRDGKNSPLHF. In DNA form, the CDR3 reads TGTGCCACCAGCAGAGATGGCAAGAATTCACCCCTCCACTTT.